Only a few counts were recorded for the clone carrying this T cell receptor (beta chain). Its antigen is as yet unknown. Germline V CDR1 and CDR2: SGDLS, YYNGEE. The CDR3 covers 15 residues. The V gene lost 0 bases and the J gene lost 0 bases, with 9 bases spanning the gap. Individual cDNA molecules carried attached unique molecular identifiers. TCRdb reprocessed the 5' RACE reads with MiXCR, giving one entry per CDR3 protein. The sample yields some 96,000 distinct CDR3 sequences, approximately 13% seen once. The entry originates in a study of early T cells in non-severe SARS-CoV-2 infection. Background on the study: Bulk RNA taken from unsorted whole blood was sequenced, leaving chains unpaired. Study-wide results and limits: VDJdb-based matching was biased toward anti-spike CD8 responses and missed private and CD4 specificities.

Source material: whole blood. The source of this sequence is an adult who was a healthcare worker with PCR-confirmed SARS-CoV-2 infection or an uninfected control (not recorded which). V is TRBV9 and J is TRBJ1-1; a weak D match, TRBD1 (6 bases). In DNA, the CDR3 is TGTGCCAGCAGCGTAGGGGGGCGGATGAACACTGAAGCTTTCTTT. It specifies CASSVGGRMNTEAFF.